The T cell receptor (beta chain) described here comes from a study of memory CD8 T cells in hepatitis C reinfection. About the study: Samples before reinfection came 55 to 20 weeks prior to detection.

Sequencing was performed with immunoSEQ multiplex PCR; in TCRdb, only in-frame clones are kept and a portion is missing. Among about 50,000 clones listed, just under 90% were seen once. Trimming took 4 bases from V and 5 from J, leaving 18 bases between them. The V gene's germline CDR1 is SGHDT and CDR2 YYEEEE. This CDR3 region has 15 residues. As to time point: pre-reinfection, 55 to 20 weeks before reinfection detection. The sorted cells went straight to TCR sequencing with no prior in vitro expansion. The receptor was derived from a man between 18 and 29 years old with hepatitis C virus infection. This chain uses TRBV5-6 with TRBJ2-5; weak D call: TRBD2 (6 bases). Sequencing used naive CD8+ T cells sorted from blood. The CDR3 sequence is CASSLISGGLETQYF. The CDR3 coding sequence is TGTGCCAGCAGCCTAATTAGCGGAGGGCTGGAGACCCAGTACTTC. Full variable domain (missing parts from reference TRBV5-6 and TRBJ2-5): DAGVTQSPTHLIKTRGQQVTLRCSPKSGHDTVSWYQQALGQGPQFIFQYYEEEERQRGNFPDRFSGHQFPNYSSELNVNALLLGDSALYLCASSLISGGLETQYFGPGTRLLVL.